The next 21 T cell receptor beta chains were all read from a single sample in a study of T cell repertoires in cytomegalovirus infection. TCRdb called the reads again in MiXCR, with one record for every CDR3 protein. The sample carries around 120,000 distinct CDR3 sequences, 8.8% recorded once. The sequencing input was PBMCs. These TCRs come from a human donor in good health (CMV status not recorded). Some clones in this sample may be carry-over from other donors' samples.

The CDR3 nucleotides read TGTGCCAGCAGCTTGGTCGTCTACAACACTGAAGCTTTCTTT. It codes for CASSLVVYNTEAFF. The rearrangement joins TRBV7-9 to TRBJ1-1; D remains ambiguous. V was trimmed by 3 bases and J by 2 bases, leaving 10 bases between them. CDR1 and CDR2 from the germline V gene are SEHNR and FQNEAQ (reference sequence). The CDR3 sequence is 14 residues long.

This clonotype was counted many times. The J gene is TRBJ2-5, the V gene TRBV2; 11 positions match TRBD2. Germline V gene lookup returns CDR1 SNHLY and CDR2 FYNNEI. Germline trimming cut 4 bases from V and 5 bases from J; bases unmatched to any gene: 6. The CDR3 runs 15 residues. CDR3 bases: TGTGCCAGCAGTGGACTAGCGGGGATGGAGGAGACCCAGTACTTC. Amino acids: CASSGLAGMEETQYF.

The chain combines TRBV20-1 with TRBJ1-1; D is undetermined. The length of the CDR3 is 11 residues. Per the germline V gene, CDR1 is DFQATT and CDR2 is SNEGSKA (reference sequence). V was shortened by 4 bases and J by 5 bases, with 8 bases between the two germline ends. The CDR3 loop reads CSATLETEAFF. As DNA, the CDR3 is TGCAGTGCTACTCTGGAGACTGAAGCTTTCTTT.

This clonotype appeared a few times. The rearrangement links TRBV20-1 to TRBJ2-6, with 8 bases lining up with TRBD1. The J segment lost 4 bases and the V segment lost 6 bases, leaving 5 bases of the junction unmatched. The CDR3 is made up of 14 amino acids. Per germline, CDR1 DFQATT and CDR2 SNEGSKA (reference sequence). The CDR3 nucleotides read TGCAGTGCAAGACAGGGGAACGGGGCCAACGTCCTGACTTTC. This codes for CSARQGNGANVLTF.

This clonotype was recorded at least ten times. The V call is TRBV28, the J call TRBJ2-2; the D is unclear. Deletions cut 4 bases from V and 6 bases from J, with 27 bases between. Germline loops: CDR1 MDHEN, CDR2 SYDVKM. This CDR3 contains 19 residues. This CDR3 reads CASSSSSPEAGTVAGELFF. Written as DNA, the CDR3 is TGTGCCAGCAGTTCCAGCTCCCCCGAGGCTGGCACGGTGGCCGGGGAGCTGTTTTTT.

This sequence joins TRBV5-4 and TRBJ2-7; 7 nucleotides agree with TRBD1. Germline V gene data show CDR1 as SGHNT and CDR2 as YYREEE (reference sequence). The CDR3 covers 14 residues. The ends lost 4 bases at V and 0 bases at J; junction bases unmatched: 4. This CDR3 reads CASSLTGASYEQYF. In DNA form, the CDR3 reads TGTGCCAGCAGCCTCACAGGGGCCTCCTACGAGCAGTACTTC.

The sample holds many counts of this clonotype. The CDR3 sequence is CASSPALGQGLTDTQYF. The CDR3 region has the DNA TGTGCCAGCAGCCCCGCGCTGGGACAGGGATTAACAGATACGCAGTATTTT. The genes are TRBV7-2 and TRBJ2-3, with 9 bases identical to TRBD1. Germline V CDR1 and CDR2: SGHTA, FQGNSA. After removal of 5 bases from V and 3 bases from J, the junction contained 12 bases not matched to a gene. The CDR3 loop spans 17 amino acids.

V is TRBV7-9 and J is TRBJ2-5; TRBD2 matches at 7 bases. This CDR3 spans 13 amino acids. Unmatched junction bases numbered 6, after V lost 6 bases and J lost 5 bases. Looked up from germline, CDR1 is SEHNR and CDR2 is FQNEAQ (reference sequence). The CDR3 DNA is TGTGCCAGCAGATGGGAGGGGTTTGAGACCCAGTACTTC. The encoded protein is CASRWEGFETQYF.

This clonotype was observed at least ten times. The gene calls are TRBV12-3 or TRBV12-4 and TRBJ1-4; TRBD1 might be the D (6 bases). Trimming took 6 bases from V and 8 from J, leaving 10 bases between them. The CDR3 consists of 12 residues. The CDR3 reads CASSRTDEKLFF. The CDR3 DNA reads TGTGCCAGCAGCCGGACAGACGAAAAACTGTTTTTT.

This clonotype was seen ten or more times. This chain joins TRBV7-3 and TRBJ2-1; TRBD2 matches at 14 bases. Germline assignment: CDR1 SGHTA and CDR2 FQGTGA. J gave up 10 bases and V 3 bases, and 5 bases lay outside the gene matches. The CDR3 is 15 amino acids. The CDR3 region has the DNA TGTGCCAGCAGCTTGACTAGCGGGGGGGGGTTGGAGCAGTTCTTC. Its translation is CASSLTSGGGLEQFF. Full variable domain (remainder filled in from reference TRBV7-3 and TRBJ2-1): GAGVSQTPSNKVTEKGKYVELRCDPISGHTALYWYRQSLGQGPEFLIYFQGTGAADDSGLPNDRFFAVRPEGSVSTLKIQRTERGDSAVYLCASSLTSGGGLEQFFGPGTRLTVL.

This clonotype has a count of ten or more. The V and J genes are TRBV5-1 and TRBJ2-7; no reliable D call. Germline lookup yields CDR1 SGHRS and CDR2 YFSETQ. The CDR3 runs 16 residues. Trimming left V 2 bases short and J 0 bases short, with 15 bases between. The CDR3 sequence is CASSFPNHSNSYEQYF. The CDR3 DNA follows: TGCGCCAGCAGCTTCCCGAATCACTCAAACTCCTACGAGCAGTACTTC.

This clonotype occurred many times. The chain carries TRBV19 and TRBJ2-1, with D possibly matching TRBD1 (5 bases). Between the trimmed V and J ends, which lost 8 bases and 0 bases, there was a span of 11 bases. This CDR3 has 14 amino acids. Germline V lookup: CDR1 LNHDA, CDR2 SQIVND (reference sequence). CDR3 bases: TGTGCCAGTCAGGGCCGCAGCTCCTACAATGAGCAGTTCTTC. This translates into CASQGRSSYNEQFF.

The chain links TRBV5-6 to TRBJ1-4; 7 bases line up with TRBD1. CDR3 size: 15 residues. Germline loops: CDR1 SGHDT, CDR2 YYEEEE. V lost 3 bases, J lost 6 bases, and 8 bases stayed unmatched. This CDR3 reads CASSSQGRKDEKLFF. The CDR3 bases are TGTGCCAGCAGCTCACAGGGGAGGAAAGATGAAAAACTGTTTTTT.

This clonotype came up many times. The rearrangement joins TRBV7-2 to TRBJ1-2, with 8 bases that match TRBD1. The CDR3 extends over 14 amino acids. The V segment lost 7 bases and the J segment 1 base; nucleotides outside the gene matches: 5. Germline assignment: CDR1 SGHTA and CDR2 FQGNSA. CDR3 loop: CASNGQGLNYGYTF. CDR3 coding DNA: TGTGCCAGCAACGGACAGGGTCTTAACTATGGCTACACCTTC.

The sample holds many counts of this clonotype. The chain couples TRBV6-5 to TRBJ2-1; no clear D. Trimming stripped 3 bases from V and 4 bases from J, with 7 bases between. Germline values: CDR1 MNHEY, CDR2 SVGAGI. This CDR3 has 13 residues. CDR3 nucleotides: TGTGCCAGCAGTTATTCCCAATACAATGAGCAGTTCTTC. It encodes CASSYSQYNEQFF.

CDR3 DNA sequence: TGCAGCGTTGAATTGCGGGGGGGCGACACAGATACGCAGTATTTT. It codes for CSVELRGGDTDTQYF. The rearrangement joins TRBV29-1 to TRBJ2-3, with 9 positions matching TRBD2. V gave up 2 bases and J gave up 2 bases; unmatched junction bases: 5. The CDR3 loop spans 15 amino acids. Germline CDR1 and CDR2: SQVTM and ANQGSEA.

This clonotype was counted a few times. The chain links TRBV29-1 to TRBJ2-3, with D maybe TRBD1 (7 bases). V was pared by 6 bases and J by 5 bases, with 15 bases between. Germline CDR1 SQVTM, CDR2 ANQGSEA. There are 13 residues in the CDR3. The CDR3 DNA sequence: TGCAGCGTGTCCAGGGGGGCAGGAGATACGCAGTATTTT. As protein: CSVSRGAGDTQYF.

V usage is TRBV28 and J usage is TRBJ1-5; D is unclear. V was trimmed by 4 bases and J by 3 bases, leaving 13 bases between them. The CDR3 runs 15 residues. The germline V gene has CDR1 MDHEN and CDR2 SYDVKM. The chain's CDR3 is CASSSLIGPNQPQHF. The CDR3 DNA reads as TGTGCCAGCAGTTCCCTAATAGGACCCAATCAGCCCCAGCATTTT.

This clonotype has only a few counts. This chain joins TRBV12-3 or TRBV12-4 and TRBJ2-1; D is perhaps TRBD2 (5 bases). There are 15 residues in the CDR3. The V end was cut by 3 bases, the J end by 8 bases, with 17 bases between. The CDR3 bases are TGTGCCAGCAGTTTGGCCGCCGTGACGGGATATGAGCAGTTCTTC. Protein: CASSLAAVTGYEQFF.

The chain carries TRBV2 and TRBJ1-4; D gene unclear. The CDR3 has 12 amino acids. Germline CDR1 SNHLY, CDR2 FYNNEI. Trimming removed 1 base from V and 10 bases from J, with 7 bases in between. The CDR3 DNA follows: TGTGCCAGCAGTGAAGACCGGGGAAAACTGTTTTTT. This sequence encodes CASSEDRGKLFF. The full variable domain, completed using reference TRBV2 and TRBJ1-4, is EPEVTQTPSHQVTQMGQEVILRCVPISNHLYFYWYRQILGQKVEFLVSFYNNEISEKSEIFDDQFSVERPDGSNFTLKIRSTKLEDSAMYFCASSEDRGKLFFGSGTQLSVL.

This clonotype was detected ten times or more. V gene TRBV20-1 combines with J gene TRBJ2-5, with unresolved D. CDR3 size: 16 residues. Germline lookup yields CDR1 DFQATT and CDR2 SNEGSKA (reference sequence). The V and J ends lost 5 bases and 4 bases respectively, with 23 bases between them. The CDR3 DNA sequence: TGCAGTGCTCACTATCTTGCCAGAGTCGAGCGAGAGACCCAGTACTTC. It translates to CSAHYLARVERETQYF.